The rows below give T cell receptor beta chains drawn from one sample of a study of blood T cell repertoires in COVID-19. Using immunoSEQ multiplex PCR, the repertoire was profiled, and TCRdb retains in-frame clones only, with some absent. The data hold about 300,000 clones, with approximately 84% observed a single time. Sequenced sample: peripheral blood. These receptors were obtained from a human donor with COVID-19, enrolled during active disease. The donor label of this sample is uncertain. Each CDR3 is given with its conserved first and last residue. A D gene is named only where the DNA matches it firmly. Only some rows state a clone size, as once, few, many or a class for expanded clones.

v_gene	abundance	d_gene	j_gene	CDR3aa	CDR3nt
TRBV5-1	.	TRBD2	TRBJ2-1	CASSLGFSGRTNEQFF	TGCGCCAGCAGCTTGGGTTTTAGCGGGAGAACCAATGAGCAGTTCTTC
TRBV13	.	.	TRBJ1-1	CASSLFGQMNTEAFF	TGTGCCAGCAGCCTCTTCGGACAAATGAACACTGAAGCTTTCTTT
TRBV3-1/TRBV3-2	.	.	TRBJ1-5	CASSQVGADQPQHF	TGTGCCAGCAGCCAGGTGGGGGCGGATCAGCCCCAGCATTTT
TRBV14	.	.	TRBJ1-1	CASSPQRGGDTEAFF	TGTGCCAGCAGCCCCCAGCGGGGGGGGGACACTGAAGCTTTCTTT
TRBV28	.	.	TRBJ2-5	CASSLRGELETQYF	TGTGCCAGCAGTTTACGCGGGGAACTGGAGACCCAGTACTTC
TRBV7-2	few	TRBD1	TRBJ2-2	CASSLGRGTGELFF	TGTGCCAGCAGCTTAGGCAGGGGGACCGGGGAGCTGTTTTTT
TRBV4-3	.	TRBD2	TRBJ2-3	CASSQDTTSGSLGTDTQYF	TGCGCCAGCAGCCAAGATACCACTAGCGGGAGTCTTGGCACAGATACGCAGTATTTT
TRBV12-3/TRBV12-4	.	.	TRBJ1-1	CASTSNIPEKVIF	TGTGCCAGCACCTCCAATATTCCGGAGAAGGTAATCTTT
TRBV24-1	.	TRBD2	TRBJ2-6	CATSDPAGETGANVLTF	TGTGCCACCAGTGACCCAGCGGGAGAGACCGGGGCCAACGTCCTGACTTTC
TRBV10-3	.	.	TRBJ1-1	CAISDTAGAMTEAFF	TGTGCCATCAGTGACACGGCAGGGGCTATGACTGAAGCTTTCTTT
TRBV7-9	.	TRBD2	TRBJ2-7	CASSLLAGGPNEQYF	TGTGCCAGCAGCCTCTTAGCGGGAGGGCCGAACGAGCAGTACTTC
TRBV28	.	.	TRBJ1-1	CASSRAQGRNTEAFF	TGTGCCAGCAGCCGTGCACAGGGCCGCAACACTGAAGCTTTCTTT
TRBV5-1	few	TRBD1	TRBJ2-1	CASSLEGRGLGYEQFF	TGCGCCAGCAGCTTGGAGGGCAGGGGGCTTGGGTATGAGCAGTTCTTC
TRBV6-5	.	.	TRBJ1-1	CASSREGTEAFF	TGTGCCAGCAGTAGGGAGGGCACTGAAGCTTTCTTT
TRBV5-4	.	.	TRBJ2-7	CASSLDIQYEQYF	TGTGCCAGCAGCTTGGACATTCAGTACGAGCAGTACTTC
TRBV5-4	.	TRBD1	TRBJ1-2	CASSFPGQGIETF	TGTGCCAGCAGCTTCCCGGGACAGGGTATTGAGACCTTC
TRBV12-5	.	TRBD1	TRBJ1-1	CASGLDRGSATEAFF	TGTGCTAGTGGTTTAGACAGGGGTTCGGCCACTGAAGCTTTCTTT
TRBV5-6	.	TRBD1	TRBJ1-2	CASLRQGIYGYTF	TGTGCCAGCCTCCGACAGGGGATTTATGGCTACACCTTC
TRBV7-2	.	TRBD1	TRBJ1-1	CASSLDRDRALSAFF	TGTGCCAGCAGCTTAGACCGGGACAGGGCCCTCTCGGCTTTCTTT
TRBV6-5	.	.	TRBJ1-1	CASRIGPGGTEAFF	TGTGCCAGCAGGATTGGTCCGGGAGGTACTGAAGCTTTCTTT
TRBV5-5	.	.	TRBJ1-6	CASSLDPRGDNNSPLHF	TGTGCCAGCAGCTTGGACCCTCGGGGGGATAATAATTCACCCCTCCACTTT
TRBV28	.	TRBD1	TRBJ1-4	CASSLQTGWGLFF	TGTGCCAGCAGTTTACAGACAGGGTGGGGACTGTTTTTT
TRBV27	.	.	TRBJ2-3	CASSPPPGTDTQYF	TGTGCCAGCAGTCCCCCCCCAGGAACAGATACGCAGTATTTT
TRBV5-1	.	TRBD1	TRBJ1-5	CASSADRNQPQHF	TGCGCCAGCAGCGCGGACAGGAATCAGCCCCAGCATTTT
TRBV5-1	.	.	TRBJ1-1	CASSFGDPTEAFF	TGCGCCAGCAGCTTCGGGGATCCCACTGAAGCTTTCTTT
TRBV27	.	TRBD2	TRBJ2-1	CASSSGLAGVEQFF	TGTGCCAGCAGTTCGGGACTAGCGGGAGTGGAGCAGTTCTTC
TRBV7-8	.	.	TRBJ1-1	CASSPIAPLGAFF	TGTGCCAGCAGCCCGATTGCCCCTCTAGGCGCTTTCTTT
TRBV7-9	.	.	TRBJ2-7	CASSPTIGGVEQYF	TGTGCCAGCAGCCCTACGATAGGCGGGGTCGAGCAGTACTTC
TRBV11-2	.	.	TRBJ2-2	CASSLEDMATGELFF	TGTGCCAGCAGCCTCGAGGATATGGCCACCGGGGAGCTGTTTTTT
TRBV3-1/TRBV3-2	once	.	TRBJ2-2	CASLRRVGAGELFF	TGTGCCAGCCTGCGGAGGGTGGGAGCCGGGGAGCTGTTTTTT
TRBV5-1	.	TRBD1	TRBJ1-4	CASHPTGTANEKLFF	TGCGCCAGCCACCCCACCGGGACAGCTAATGAAAAACTGTTTTTT
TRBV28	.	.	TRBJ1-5	CASSGGNQPQHF	TGTGCCAGCAGTGGGGGGAATCAGCCCCAGCATTTT
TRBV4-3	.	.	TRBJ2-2	CASSQEASAGANTGELFF	TGCGCCAGCAGCCAAGAGGCAAGCGCGGGGGCCAACACCGGGGAGCTGTTTTTT
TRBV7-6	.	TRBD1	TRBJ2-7	CASSHRDRSYEQYF	TGTGCCAGCAGCCACCGGGACAGGAGCTACGAGCAGTACTTC
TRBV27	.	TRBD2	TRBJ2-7	CASSLRLAGALCHEQYF	TGTGCCAGCAGTTTAAGGCTAGCGGGAGCCCTCTGCCACGAGCAGTACTTC
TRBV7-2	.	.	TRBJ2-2	CASSLLAGQNTGELFF	TGTGCCAGCAGCTTACTGGCGGGCCAGAACACCGGGGAGCTGTTTTTT